The 17 T cell receptor beta chains below come from one sample, sequenced in a study of neurological immune-mediated disorders. In TCRdb, the 5' RACE reads were re-called with MiXCR into one record per CDR3 protein. The data show over 60,000 distinct CDR3 sequences, approximately 5% seen once. Sequencing input: PBMCs. All receptors come from a woman aged 30 to 39 with multiple sclerosis.

This clonotype was recorded many times. The genes are TRBV24-1 and TRBJ1-6; no definite D call. The CDR3 loop spans 16 amino acids. CDR1 and CDR2 (germline): KGHDR, SFDVKD. The ends were cut back, 9 bases at V and 6 bases at J, with 20 bases in the middle. The CDR3 here is CATRTGETRGNSPLHF. Here the CDR3 DNA reads TGTGCCACCCGGACGGGAGAGACAAGAGGTAATTCACCCCTCCACTTT.

The gene calls are TRBV5-1 and TRBJ1-1, with 12 bases identical to TRBD1. The CDR3 extends over 14 amino acids. The trim removed 5 bases at V and 6 bases at J, leaving 5 bases unmatched. Germline assignment: CDR1 SGHRS and CDR2 YFSETQ. The CDR3: CASRGQGANAEAFF. The DNA of the CDR3 is TGCGCCAGCAGGGGACAGGGGGCCAACGCTGAAGCTTTCTTT.

This clonotype was recorded many times. The chain is built from TRBV29-1 and TRBJ1-1, with TRBD1 as a possible D gene (6 bases). With 4 bases removed from V and 1 base from J, the gap between germline ends came to 13 bases. This CDR3 contains 14 residues. Germline assignment: CDR1 SQVTM and CDR2 ANQGSEA. Written as DNA, the CDR3 is TGCAGCGTTGGTAGGGGGTCGGGGAACACTGAAGCTTTCTTT. Amino acids: CSVGRGSGNTEAFF.

A word on this clonotype: The germline gene is not matched at one end of the junction; a read error may be the cause. The chain carries TRBV5-1 and TRBJ2-3, with D possibly TRBD1 on 6 matching bases. The CDR3 length is 14 residues. The V gene's germline CDR1 is SGHRS and CDR2 YFSETQ. CDR3 amino acids: CASSDVAGEDKQYF. DNA of the CDR3: TGCGCCAGCAGCGATGTAGCAGGGGAAGATAAGCAGTATTTT. The whole variable domain, remainder taken from reference TRBV5-1 and TRBJ2-3, is KAGVTQTPRYLIKTRGQQVTLSCSPISGHRSVSWYQQTPGQGLQFLFEYFSETQRNKGNFPGRFSGRQFSNSRSEMNVSTLELGDSALYLCASSDVAGEDKQYFGPGTRLTVL.

The chain uses TRBV28 and TRBJ2-3, with D hard to call. Germline CDR1 MDHEN, CDR2 SYDVKM. The CDR3 has 16 amino acids. Trimming left V 4 bases short and J 1 base short, with 15 bases between. This chain's CDR3 is CASSSPGGPGTDTQYF. The DNA for the CDR3 is TGTGCCAGCAGTTCCCCCGGTGGCCCCGGCACAGATACGCAGTATTTT.

This clonotype was detected only a few times. The V call is TRBV24-1, the J call TRBJ2-2; D call uncertain. Trimming removed 4 bases at V and 6 bases at J, with 8 bases between. CDR1 KGHDR and CDR2 SFDVKD come from the germline V gene. CDR3 length equals 13 residues. This CDR3 reads CATSEARAGELFF. The CDR3 coding sequence is TGTGCCACCAGTGAGGCCCGGGCCGGGGAGCTGTTTTTT.

This clonotype was recorded at least ten times. The chain couples TRBV11-2 to TRBJ2-1, with 10 bases fitting TRBD2. Looked up from germline, CDR1 is SGHAT and CDR2 is FQNNGV. CDR3 length: 19 amino acids. The trim removed 2 bases at V and 8 bases at J, leaving 18 bases unmatched. The CDR3 DNA is TGTGCCAGCAGCTTATTTCTCCAGTCTAGCGGGAGTCGGCGCGATGAGCAGTTCTTC. It specifies CASSLFLQSSGSRRDEQFF.

In its sample, this clonotype was seen a few times. This rearrangement joins TRBV20-1 to TRBJ2-3; perhaps TRBD2 as D (7 bases). Per germline, CDR1 DFQATT and CDR2 SNEGSKA (reference sequence). V was clipped by 2 bases and J by 5 bases, with 17 bases between them. The CDR3 extends over 15 amino acids. CDR3 DNA: TGCAGTGCTAGACACCCAGGGGAGGGCTTAGATACGCAGTATTTT. Its protein is CSARHPGEGLDTQYF.

This clonotype was seen at least ten times. The V and J genes are TRBV18 and TRBJ2-1; TRBD1 matches at 8 bases. With 3 bases clipped from V and 3 bases from J, the junction kept 7 bases outside the gene matches. The CDR3 extends over 16 amino acids. Germline V gene lookup returns CDR1 KGHSH and CDR2 LQKENI. The CDR3 sequence: CASSPRTGQGYNEQFF. The CDR3 nucleotides are TGTGCCAGCTCACCTCGGACAGGGCAGGGCTACAATGAGCAGTTCTTC.

The CDR3, as DNA: TGTGCCAGTAGTATGGCGGGCACCGGGGAGCTGTTTTTT. The encoded protein is CASSMAGTGELFF. V is TRBV19 and J is TRBJ2-2; tentative D call: TRBD2 (5 bases). This CDR3 spans 13 amino acids. Germline V lookup: CDR1 LNHDA, CDR2 SQIVND (reference sequence). V shed 3 bases and J shed 4 bases, with 6 bases lying between them.

This clonotype has ten or more counts. The J gene is TRBJ1-6, the V gene TRBV20-1; D is ambiguous. Germline V gene data show CDR1 as DFQATT and CDR2 as SNEGSKA (reference sequence). The V gene lost 7 bases and the J gene lost 9 bases, with 19 bases spanning the gap. The CDR3 is 14 residues long. The CDR3 DNA reads as TGCAGTGTGCAAACCTCAGGAGAGAGTTCACCCCTCCACTTT. It specifies CSVQTSGESSPLHF.

This clonotype was observed at least ten times. The rearrangement uses TRBV5-1 and TRBJ2-3; tentative D call: TRBD1 (5 bases). From germline, CDR1 is SGHRS and CDR2 YFSETQ. V lost 5 bases, J lost 5 bases, and 12 bases lay in between. There are 13 residues in the CDR3. The CDR3 spells CASRATVRDTQYF. CDR3 bases: TGCGCCAGCAGGGCGACAGTTAGAGATACGCAGTATTTT.

This clonotype was recorded at least ten times. This sequence joins TRBV6-5 and TRBJ1-1, with a weak D call TRBD1 (6 bases). This CDR3 spans 14 amino acids. Germline V gives CDR1 MNHEY, CDR2 SVGAGI. Trimming removed 5 bases at V and 1 base at J, with 11 bases between. The DNA of the CDR3 is TGTGCCAGCAGTCAGTACAGGGCGAACACTGAAGCTTTCTTT. Translated: CASSQYRANTEAFF.

This clonotype was seen a few times. V gene TRBV20-1 combines with J gene TRBJ2-1; 9 bases are shared with TRBD2. CDR1 is DFQATT, CDR2 SNEGSKA, per germline (reference sequence). The CDR3 is 14 amino acids. The CDR3 here is CSGIEAGGRNEQFF. CDR3 nucleotides: TGCAGCGGAATTGAGGCGGGAGGGAGGAATGAGCAGTTCTTC.

Ten or more counts support this clonotype. This chain links TRBV20-1 with TRBJ1-5, with 8 positions matching TRBD1. The CDR3 has 17 residues. Germline assignment: CDR1 DFQATT and CDR2 SNEGSKA (reference sequence). With 0 bases clipped from V and 0 bases from J, the junction kept 7 bases outside the gene matches. The CDR3: CSAREGQGAFSNQPQHF. CDR3 nucleotides: TGCAGTGCTAGAGAGGGCCAGGGGGCATTTAGCAATCAGCCCCAGCATTTT.

This clonotype was detected ten times or more. The DNA for the CDR3 is TGTGCCAGCAGTTACGGGCCCCTCCGCTACGAGCAGTACTTC. The encoded protein is CASSYGPLRYEQYF. The chain is built from TRBV6-5 and TRBJ2-7; D is unresolved. V was clipped by 2 bases and J by 3 bases, with 11 bases between them. The CDR3 consists of 14 residues. CDR1 is MNHEY and CDR2 is SVGAGI in the germline V gene.

The sample holds many counts of this clonotype. The V gene is TRBV3-1, the J gene TRBJ2-3; 10 bases align to TRBD2. V was clipped by 4 bases and J by 2 bases; unmatched bases: 3. CDR1 and CDR2 (germline): LGHDT, YNNKEL (reference sequence). This CDR3 is built from 15 residues. The CDR3 DNA is TGTGCCAGCAGCCCCGGACTAGCGGTCACAGATACGCAGTATTTT. Translated, it gives CASSPGLAVTDTQYF.